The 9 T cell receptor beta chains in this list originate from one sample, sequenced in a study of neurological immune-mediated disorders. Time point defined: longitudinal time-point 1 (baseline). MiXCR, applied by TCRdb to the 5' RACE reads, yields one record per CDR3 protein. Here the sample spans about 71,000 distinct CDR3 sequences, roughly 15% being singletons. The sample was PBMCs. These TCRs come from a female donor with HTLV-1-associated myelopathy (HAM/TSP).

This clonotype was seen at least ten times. CDR3 in amino acids: CASSIQGEETQYF. CDR3 nucleotide sequence: TGTGCCAGCAGCATCCAGGGGGAAGAGACCCAGTACTTC. J is TRBJ2-5 and V is TRBV5-5, with TRBD1 identical over 7 bases. The length of the CDR3 is 13 residues. Germline V lookup: CDR1 SGHKS, CDR2 YYEKEE (reference sequence). V dropped 4 bases and J dropped 3; count of bases not matched to a gene: 3.

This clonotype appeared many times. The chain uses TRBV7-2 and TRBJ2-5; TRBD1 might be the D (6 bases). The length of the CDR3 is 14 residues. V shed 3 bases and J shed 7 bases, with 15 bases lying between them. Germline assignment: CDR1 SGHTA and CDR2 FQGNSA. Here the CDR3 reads CASSFEGVRGTQYF. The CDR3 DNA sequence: TGTGCCAGCAGCTTTGAGGGGGTTCGAGGGACCCAGTACTTC.

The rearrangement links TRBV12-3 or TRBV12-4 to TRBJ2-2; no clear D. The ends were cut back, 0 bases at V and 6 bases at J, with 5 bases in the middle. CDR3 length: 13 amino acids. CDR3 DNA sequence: TGTGCCAGCAGTTTAGCTACGGCCGGGGAGCTGTTTTTT. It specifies CASSLATAGELFF.

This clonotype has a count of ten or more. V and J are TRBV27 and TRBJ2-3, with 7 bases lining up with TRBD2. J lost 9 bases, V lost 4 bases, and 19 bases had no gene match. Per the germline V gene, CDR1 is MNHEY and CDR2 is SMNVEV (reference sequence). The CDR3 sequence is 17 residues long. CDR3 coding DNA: TGTGCCAGCAGTTCGACCTTCGGGGCGGGGGAAGTAAGGACGCAGTATTTT. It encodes CASSSTFGAGEVRTQYF.

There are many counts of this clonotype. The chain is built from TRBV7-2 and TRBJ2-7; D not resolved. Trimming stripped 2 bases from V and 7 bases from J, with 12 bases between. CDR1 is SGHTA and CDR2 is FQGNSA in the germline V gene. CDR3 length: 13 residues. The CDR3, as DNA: TGTGCCAGCAGCTTAAGGGAATCTTGGGAGCAGTACTTC. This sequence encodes CASSLRESWEQYF.

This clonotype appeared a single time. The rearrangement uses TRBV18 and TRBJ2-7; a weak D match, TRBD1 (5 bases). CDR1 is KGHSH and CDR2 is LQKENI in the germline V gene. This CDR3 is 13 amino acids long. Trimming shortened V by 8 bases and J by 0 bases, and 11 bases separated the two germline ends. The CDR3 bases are TGTGCCAGCGCCCAGGGTAGCTCCTACGAGCAGTACTTC. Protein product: CASAQGSSYEQYF.

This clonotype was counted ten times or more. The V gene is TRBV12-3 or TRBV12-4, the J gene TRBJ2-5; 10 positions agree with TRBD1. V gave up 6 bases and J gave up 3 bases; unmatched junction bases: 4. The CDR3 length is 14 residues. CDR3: CASRPGTGEETQYF. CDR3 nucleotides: TGTGCCAGCAGACCCGGGACAGGGGAAGAGACCCAGTACTTC.

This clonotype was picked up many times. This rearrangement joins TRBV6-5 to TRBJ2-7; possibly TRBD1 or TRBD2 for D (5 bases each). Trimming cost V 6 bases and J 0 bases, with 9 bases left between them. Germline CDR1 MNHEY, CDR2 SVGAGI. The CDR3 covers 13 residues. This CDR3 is CASSRDRSYEQYF. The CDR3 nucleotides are TGTGCCAGCAGCCGGGACCGCTCCTACGAGCAGTACTTC.

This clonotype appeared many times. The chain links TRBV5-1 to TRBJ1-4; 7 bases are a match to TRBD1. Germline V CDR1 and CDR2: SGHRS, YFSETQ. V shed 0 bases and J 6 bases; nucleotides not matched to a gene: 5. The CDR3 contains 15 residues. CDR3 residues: CASSLAGTADEKLFF. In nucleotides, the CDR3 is TGCGCCAGCAGCTTGGCCGGGACAGCGGATGAAAAACTGTTTTTT.